The 30 T cell receptor beta chains reported below all come from one sample, sequenced in a study of blood T cell repertoires in COVID-19. The protocol was immunoSEQ multiplex PCR, while the TCRdb copy is restricted to in-frame clones and leaves out a portion. Of some 160,000 clones listed, roughly 85% are singletons. What was sequenced was peripheral blood. The receptor source for this set is a woman of 80 years or more with acute or convalescent COVID-19.

The CDR3: CASSSQTRDHGYTF. CDR3 nucleotide sequence: TGTGCCAGCAGTTCCCAGACACGCGACCATGGCTACACCTTC. This chain joins TRBV28 and TRBJ1-2; D unclear. There are 14 residues in the CDR3. The germline V gene has CDR1 MDHEN and CDR2 SYDVKM. V gave up 4 bases and J gave up 6 bases, with 15 bases separating them.

This sequence joins TRBV2 and TRBJ1-2, with D maybe TRBD1 (6 bases). Germline loops: CDR1 SNHLY, CDR2 FYNNEI. Trimming stripped 6 bases from V and 2 bases from J, with 10 bases between. The CDR3 is 13 amino acids. Here the CDR3 DNA reads TGTGCCAGCAGCTACAGGGAAAACTATGGCTACACCTTC. Protein product: CASSYRENYGYTF.

The table lists this clone with a count of one. The chain combines TRBV7-2 with TRBJ2-7; a weak D match, TRBD2 (6 bases). Germline V CDR1 and CDR2: SGHTA, FQGNSA. There are 14 residues in the CDR3. Deletions cut 3 bases from V and 5 bases from J, with 14 bases between. The CDR3 is CASSLEGGWDEQYF. The CDR3 region has the DNA TGTGCCAGCAGCTTGGAGGGTGGTTGGGACGAGCAGTACTTC. Together with reference TRBV7-2 and TRBJ2-7, the CDR3 gives the full variable domain: GAGVSQSPSNKVTEKGKDVELRCDPISGHTALYWYRQSLGQGLEFLIYFQGNSAPDKSGLPSDRFSAERTGGSVSTLTIQRTQQEDSAVYLCASSLEGGWDEQYFGPGTRLTVT.

This clone occurred a few times. The J gene is TRBJ2-7, the V gene TRBV7-2, with 7 bases fitting TRBD1. The CDR3 runs 14 residues. V lost 4 bases to trimming and J lost 4 bases; unmatched junction nucleotides: 7. Germline V CDR1 and CDR2: SGHTA, FQGNSA. This CDR3 reads CASSSPGTDYEQYF. The CDR3 bases are TGTGCCAGCAGCTCGCCCGGGACAGATTACGAGCAGTACTTC.

This clone has more than one count but fewer than ten. The V gene is TRBV9, the J gene TRBJ1-1, with 9 bases matching TRBD1. The CDR3 has 15 amino acids. Germline values: CDR1 SGDLS, CDR2 YYNGEE. V dropped 2 bases and J dropped 4; count of bases not matched to a gene: 6. Written as DNA, the CDR3 is TGTGCCAGCAGCGTGCTCGGACAGGGGTTCACTGAAGCTTTCTTT. It encodes CASSVLGQGFTEAFF.

This clone was seen once. This sequence joins TRBV7-3 and TRBJ2-1; TRBD1 might be the D (6 bases). CDR3 length: 14 residues. The V end lost 5 bases, the J end lost 7 bases, and 15 bases lay between the germline ends. Germline CDR1 SGHTA, CDR2 FQGTGA. The CDR3: CASSEGTMKNEQFF. CDR3 nucleotides: TGTGCCAGCAGCGAAGGGACAATGAAGAATGAGCAGTTCTTC.

This clone was observed a single time. This chain links TRBV2 with TRBJ2-2; no definite D call. The ends were cut back, 1 base at V and 7 bases at J, with 10 bases in the middle. Germline V gene lookup returns CDR1 SNHLY and CDR2 FYNNEI. This CDR3 spans 14 amino acids. CDR3 amino acids: CASSEELTVGELFF. As DNA, the CDR3 is TGTGCCAGCAGTGAAGAACTAACTGTCGGGGAGCTGTTTTTT.

The chain links TRBV27 to TRBJ2-1; D perhaps matches TRBD1 (6 bases). The germline V and J ends were trimmed by 2 bases and 4 bases, with 12 bases remaining between them. The CDR3 is 15 residues long. Germline CDR1 is MNHEY and CDR2 is SMNVEV (reference sequence). The CDR3 region has the DNA TGTGCCAGCAGTTTAGTGGACAGATTATACAATGAGCAGTTCTTC. Its translation: CASSLVDRLYNEQFF.

The chain employs TRBV28 and TRBJ1-5; D call uncertain. Germline CDR1 and CDR2: MDHEN and SYDVKM. CDR3 length: 12 amino acids. Trimming removed 8 bases from V and 4 bases from J, with 9 bases in between. CDR3 nucleotide sequence: TGTGCCAGCGGCCGCTTGAATCAGCCCCAGCATTTT. This encodes CASGRLNQPQHF.

This clone was seen a few times. The chain is built from TRBV6-2 or TRBV6-3 and TRBJ2-5; possibly TRBD1 for D (6 bases). The V and J ends lost 7 bases and 2 bases respectively, with 11 bases between them. From germline, CDR1 is MNHEY and CDR2 SVGEGT. CDR3 length equals 13 residues. The CDR3 DNA reads as TGTGCCAGCACCCCGGGACATCAAGAGACCCAGTACTTC. Encoded protein: CASTPGHQETQYF.

The genes are TRBV6-4 and TRBJ1-6; TRBD1 matches 7 bases. After removal of 7 bases from V and 9 bases from J, the junction contained 15 bases not matched to a gene. The CDR3 consists of 16 residues. In germline, CDR1 is MRHNA, CDR2 SNTAGT. In nucleotides, the CDR3 is TGTGCCAGCACCTCACCCTGGACAGGTCGCGGTTCACCCCTCCACTTT. Protein sequence: CASTSPWTGRGSPLHF.

The V and J genes are TRBV2 and TRBJ1-1, with 10 bases fitting TRBD1. With V trimmed by 11 bases and J by 4 bases, 7 bases remained unmatched. Germline CDR1 SNHLY, CDR2 FYNNEI. There are 13 residues in the CDR3. For the CDR3, the DNA is TGTGCCTGCGACAGGGGGCAAAGCACTGAAGCTTTCTTT. Translation gives CACDRGQSTEAFF.

This clone was counted only a few times. The chain uses TRBV3-1 (or the pseudogene TRBV3-2) and TRBJ1-5; D is possibly TRBD1 (5 bases). Trimming removed 0 bases from V and 7 bases from J, with 10 bases in between. Germline CDR1 is LGHDT and CDR2 is YNNKEL (reference sequence). The CDR3 consists of 14 residues. CDR3 sequence (DNA): TGTGCCAGCAGCCAAGACGGGGGGGGACAGCCCCAGCATTTT. Protein sequence: CASSQDGGGQPQHF.

The chain uses TRBV18 and TRBJ1-3; TRBD1 matches at 9 bases. The CDR3 is 17 amino acids. With V trimmed by 3 bases and J by 0 bases, 6 bases remained unmatched. Germline CDR1 is KGHSH and CDR2 is LQKENI. Here the CDR3 reads CASSPAGQGLSGNTIYF. The CDR3, as DNA: TGTGCCAGCTCACCGGCGGGACAGGGCCTCTCTGGAAACACCATATATTTT.

This chain connects TRBV5-1 to TRBJ2-1, with TRBD1 matching over 7 bases. Unmatched junction bases numbered 4, after V lost 0 bases and J lost 4 bases. The CDR3 contains 15 residues. CDR1 is SGHRS and CDR2 is YFSETQ in the germline V gene. This CDR3 is CASSLVTGLYNEQFF. CDR3 in DNA: TGCGCCAGCAGCTTGGTGACAGGGCTTTACAATGAGCAGTTCTTC.

The table lists this clone with a few counts. The chain carries TRBV6-5 and TRBJ1-4; TRBD1 is a possible D gene (5 bases). The CDR3 has 14 amino acids. Trimming stripped 7 bases from V and 7 bases from J, with 16 bases between. Germline V gene lookup returns CDR1 MNHEY and CDR2 SVGAGI. CDR3 sequence: CASTEIQGGEKLFF. As DNA, the CDR3 is TGTGCCAGCACCGAAATCCAGGGAGGTGAAAAACTGTTTTTT.

This clone has a handful of counts. The rearrangement links TRBV7-8 to TRBJ2-7; 9 nucleotides match TRBD1. The ends lost 5 bases at V and 5 bases at J; junction bases unmatched: 10. There are 15 residues in the CDR3. Germline values: CDR1 SGHVS, CDR2 FQNEAQ. CDR3 coding DNA: TGTGCCAGCAGCATCCTTCCGGGACAGGGCCACGAGCAGTACTTC. It yields the protein CASSILPGQGHEQYF.

The chain uses TRBV6-2 or TRBV6-3 and TRBJ1-1; TRBD1 matches at 8 bases. The J segment lost 2 bases and the V segment lost 2 bases, leaving 7 bases of the junction unmatched. This CDR3 has 16 amino acids. The germline CDR1 and CDR2 sequences are MNHEY and SVGEGT. The CDR3 loop reads CASSYGQGRTNTEAFF. CDR3 sequence (DNA): TGTGCCAGCAGTTACGGACAGGGTAGGACTAACACTGAAGCTTTCTTT.

The rearrangement uses TRBV6-5 and TRBJ2-3; 10 bases are a match to TRBD2. With 7 bases clipped from V and 6 bases from J, the junction kept 7 bases outside the gene matches. This CDR3 spans 14 amino acids. Germline CDR1 reads MNHEY; CDR2 reads SVGAGI. CDR3 coding DNA: TGTGCCAGCAAACCGGGACTAGCGTTCGATACGCAGTATTTT. This encodes CASKPGLAFDTQYF.

This clone has only a few counts. The chain recombines TRBV6-1 with TRBJ2-7, with 12 positions matching TRBD2. J was trimmed by 3 bases and V by 10 bases; bases with no gene match: 4. The CDR3 has 13 amino acids. The germline gives CDR1 MNHNS, CDR2 SASEGT. This chain's CDR3 is CATWGLAGYEQYF. DNA for the CDR3: TGTGCCACCTGGGGACTAGCGGGCTACGAGCAGTACTTC.

This chain links TRBV2 with TRBJ1-1, with 10 bases fitting TRBD1. The CDR3 runs to 15 residues. Looked up from germline, CDR1 is SNHLY and CDR2 is FYNNEI. Trimming cost V 6 bases and J 0 bases; bases outside gene matches: 4. DNA of the CDR3: TGTGCCAGCAGAGACGGGACAGGGGTGAACACTGAAGCTTTCTTT. Protein sequence: CASRDGTGVNTEAFF.

The chain couples TRBV6-6 to TRBJ1-3; 7 nucleotides agree with TRBD1. The V gene end was trimmed by 2 bases and the J gene end by 2 bases; junction bases not matched to a gene: 0. CDR3 length equals 14 residues. The germline gives CDR1 MNHNY, CDR2 SVGAGI (reference sequence). CDR3 residues: CASSYDRAGNTIYF. CDR3 nucleotide sequence: TGTGCCAGCAGTTACGACAGGGCTGGAAACACCATATATTTT.

This chain uses TRBV2 with TRBJ1-1; tentatively, D is TRBD1 (6 bases). The germline gives CDR1 SNHLY, CDR2 FYNNEI. Trimming left V 6 bases short and J 5 bases short, with 16 bases between. The CDR3 loop spans 14 amino acids. CDR3 sequence reads: CASRGDSGVTEAFF. CDR3 nucleotides: TGTGCCAGCAGGGGAGACTCAGGGGTAACTGAAGCTTTCTTT.

The rearrangement uses TRBV7-3 and TRBJ2-2, with 9 bases matching TRBD1. This CDR3 is built from 15 residues. J lost 7 bases, V lost 3 bases, and 6 bases had no gene match. The V gene's germline CDR1 is SGHTA and CDR2 FQGTGA. The CDR3 DNA is TGTGCCAGCAGCTTGGACAGGGGAGTGGGCGGGGAGCTGTTTTTT. It is translated as CASSLDRGVGGELFF.

The chain couples TRBV7-2 to TRBJ2-7, with no clear D. CDR3 length: 13 amino acids. Looked up from germline, CDR1 is SGHTA and CDR2 is FQGNSA. Trimming took off 4 bases at V and 7 bases at J, with 14 bases between the two ends. CDR3 nucleotide sequence: TGTGCCAGCAGCTATGGGTGGGCAGTGGAGCAGTACTTC. Its protein product is CASSYGWAVEQYF.

V and J are TRBV6-5 and TRBJ2-5; 8 bases fit TRBD1. J gave up 3 bases and V 8 bases, and 8 bases lay outside the gene matches. CDR3 length: 14 residues. CDR1 and CDR2 from the germline V gene are MNHEY and SVGAGI. CDR3: CASWDRYHEETQYF. CDR3 bases: TGTGCCAGCTGGGACAGGTACCACGAAGAGACCCAGTACTTC.

The J gene is TRBJ1-5, the V gene TRBV30; 9 bases fit TRBD1. Germline-derived CDR1 and CDR2 are GTSNPN and SVGIG (reference sequence). CDR3 length: 12 amino acids. V gave up 7 bases and J gave up 7 bases; unmatched junction bases: 5. Written as DNA, the CDR3 is TGTGCCTCCGGACAGGGGATCCAGCCCCAGCATTTT. Translating gives CASGQGIQPQHF.

J is TRBJ2-7 and V is TRBV12-3 or TRBV12-4; no reliable D call. With 5 bases removed from V and 5 bases from J, the gap between germline ends came to 10 bases. This CDR3 is 12 amino acids long. In nucleotides, the CDR3 is TGTGCCAGCAGTCTATCGATGGACGAGCAGTACTTC. Translated, it gives CASSLSMDEQYF.

The chain employs TRBV30 and TRBJ1-4; 7 bases match TRBD1. The germline CDR1 and CDR2 sequences are GTSNPN and SVGIG (reference sequence). This CDR3 is built from 13 residues. Unmatched junction bases numbered 4, after V lost 7 bases and J lost 2 bases. The CDR3 coding sequence is TGTGCCTACTCGACAGGGACTAATGAAAAACTGTTTTTT. Protein: CAYSTGTNEKLFF. The variable domain in full, completed from reference TRBV30 and TRBJ1-4, reads SQTIHQWPATLVQPVGSPLSLECTVEGTSNPNLYWYRQAAGRGLQLLFYSVGIGQISSEVPQNLSASRPQDRQFILSSKKLLLSDSGFYLCAYSTGTNEKLFFGSGTQLSVL.

The chain is built from TRBV6-5 and TRBJ2-7, with 8 bases aligning to TRBD2. The CDR3 contains 14 residues. Germline loops: CDR1 MNHEY, CDR2 SVGAGI. The V segment lost 4 bases and the J segment 2 bases; nucleotides outside the gene matches: 4. Here the CDR3 reads CASSLIAGTYEQYF. CDR3 in DNA: TGTGCCAGCAGTTTAATAGCGGGAACCTACGAGCAGTACTTC.